The rows below give T cell receptor beta chains drawn from one sample of a study of identical twins. TCRdb passed the 5' RACE reads through MiXCR, listing each CDR3 protein once. The sample consists of around 550,000 distinct CDR3 sequences, roughly 15% of them appearing once. Another study also made use of these data, one on yellow fever vaccine responses in identical twins.

What was sequenced was CD4+ T cells sorted from blood. These receptors were obtained from a woman between 18 and 29 years old in good health. The CDR3 runs from the conserved cysteine through the conserved F or W. D genes are given only for firm matches. Clone sizes are given selectively: once, few, many, or a class where the clone is expanded.

TRBV4-1	NA	NA	TRBJ1-1	TGCGCCAGCAGCCAAGAACAAGTCGGTCGCGGTGAAGCTTTCTTT	CASSQEQVGRGEAFF
TRBV2	NA	few	TRBJ1-1	TGTGCCAGCAGTGACGACGCCGCCGGTGAAGCTTTCTTT	CASSDDAAGEAFF
TRBV5-6	NA	many	TRBJ2-2	TGTGCCAGCAGCTTGGTAGGGGCTGAACTGAACACCGGGGAGCTGTTTTTT	CASSLVGAELNTGELFF
TRBV12-5	NA	few	TRBJ2-1	TGTGCTAGTGGTTTTAGAGGGATCTTCAATGAGCAGTTCTTC	CASGFRGIFNEQFF
TRBV10-3	TRBD2	NA	TRBJ2-1	TGTGCCATCAGAATTAGCGGGGGCCGTCACAATGAGCAGTTCTTC	CAIRISGGRHNEQFF
TRBV19	NA	NA	TRBJ2-2	TGTGCCAGTAGTATAGAGGGGAACACCGGGGAGCTGTTTTTT	CASSIEGNTGELFF
TRBV7-8	TRBD2	NA	TRBJ2-1	TGTGCCAGCAGCCGAACCGTCTCTAGCGGGAGTTACAATGAGCAGTTCTTC	CASSRTVSSGSYNEQFF
TRBV6-1	NA	NA	TRBJ1-2	TGTGCCAGCAGCTCCTTCACAGCGCCAGGTGGCTACACCTTC	CASSSFTAPGGYTF
TRBV4-1	TRBD2	few	TRBJ2-3	TGCGCCAGCAGCCAAGAGGGACTAGCGGGAGTGGGTTTTGAAGATACGCAGTATTTT	CASSQEGLAGVGFEDTQYF
TRBV20-1	TRBD2	few	TRBJ2-1	TGCAGTGCCCCGAAAACGGGGGGGAATGAGCAGTTCTTC	CSAPKTGGNEQFF
TRBV14	TRBD2	NA	TRBJ2-7	TGTGCCAGCAGCCAGCATAGCGGGAACGAGCAGTACTTC	CASSQHSGNEQYF
TRBV19	NA	few	TRBJ2-5	TGTGCCACCGATAGCCGGGGGCAGAGCGGAGAGACCCAGTACTTC	CATDSRGQSGETQYF
TRBV29-1	TRBD2	few	TRBJ2-2	TGCAGCGTTGATTCGGGGGGGCCAAACACCGGGGAGCTGTTTTTT	CSVDSGGPNTGELFF
TRBV28	NA	many	TRBJ1-5	TGTGCCAGCAGTTTAATGGGACAATACGGCAATCAGCCCCAGCATTTT	CASSLMGQYGNQPQHF
TRBV6-2/TRBV6-3	NA	NA	TRBJ2-7	TGTGCTACGGGAGTACAAGGGGTTTACGAGCAGTACTTC	CATGVQGVYEQYF
TRBV14	TRBD1	NA	TRBJ2-1	TGTGCCAGCAATGGACAGGGGGTCGGTGAGCAGTTCTTC	CASNGQGVGEQFF
TRBV7-9	TRBD2	NA	TRBJ2-4	TGTGCCGGCACCGGGACTAGCGGGGTAAACATTCAGTACTTC	CAGTGTSGVNIQYF
TRBV11-2	TRBD2	NA	TRBJ2-2	TGTGCCAGCAGCTTAGTGACTAGCGGGGTAGGGGAGCTGTTTTTT	CASSLVTSGVGELFF
TRBV6-5	NA	NA	TRBJ2-1	TGTGCCAGCAGTTACTCGACGGGGTATCAGTTCTTC	CASSYSTGYQFF
TRBV29-1	NA	few	TRBJ1-4	TGCAGCGCCGGACAGTCAACTAATGAAAAACTGTTTTTT	CSAGQSTNEKLFF
TRBV12-3/TRBV12-4	TRBD1	few	TRBJ1-3	TGTGCCAGCAACCCGGACAGGGCTGGAAACACCATATATTTT	CASNPDRAGNTIYF
TRBV12-3/TRBV12-4	NA	many	TRBJ2-1	TGTGCCAGCAGTAGGAACTACAATGAGCAGTTCTTC	CASSRNYNEQFF
TRBV5-1	TRBD1	NA	TRBJ2-1	TGCGCCAGCAGCACCCGACAGGGGGCCTACAATGAGCAGTTCTTC	CASSTRQGAYNEQFF
TRBV29-1	TRBD1	many	TRBJ1-1	TGCAGCGCAGGACAGGGTGGGACTGAAGCTTTCTTT	CSAGQGGTEAFF
TRBV24-1	NA	few	TRBJ2-6	TGTGCCACCGGATCAAGCGGCTCTGGGGCCAACGTCCTGACTTTC	CATGSSGSGANVLTF
TRBV15	NA	NA	TRBJ2-5	TGTGCCACCAGCAGAGTGCTAGGGCAAGAGACCCAGTACTTC	CATSRVLGQETQYF
TRBV4-2	NA	NA	TRBJ2-7	TGTGCCAGCAGCCAAGATCTCGCGGGGTTCTACGAGCAGTACTTC	CASSQDLAGFYEQYF
TRBV7-8	TRBD1	NA	TRBJ2-5	TGTGCCAGCAGAGGGGGCAGGGGGCGCGATCGTGGAGAGACCCAGTACTTC	CASRGGRGRDRGETQYF
TRBV18	NA	NA	TRBJ2-1	TGTGCCAGCTCACCGCGGGGCGGTGATGAGCAGTTCTTC	CASSPRGGDEQFF
TRBV5-1	NA	few	TRBJ2-2	TGCGCCAGCAGCTTTACGCAGGACCCCGGGGAGCTGTTTTTT	CASSFTQDPGELFF
TRBV7-9	NA	NA	TRBJ2-5	TGTGCCAGCAGCCCAGCTCGAGGGGGTATGGGGGGAGAGACCCAGTACTTC	CASSPARGGMGGETQYF
TRBV6-5	NA	NA	TRBJ1-1	TGTGCCAGCAGTTACCGGGACAAGAACACTGAAGCTTTCTTT	CASSYRDKNTEAFF
TRBV18	NA	once	TRBJ2-3	TGTGCCAGCTCACCACCGTGGGGGGAAAGCACAGATACGCAGTATTTT	CASSPPWGESTDTQYF
TRBV28	TRBD2	few	TRBJ2-7	TGTGCCAGCAGTGACCCGGGACTAACCTACGAGCAGTACTTC	CASSDPGLTYEQYF
TRBV12-3/TRBV12-4	NA	NA	TRBJ2-1	TGTGCCAGCAGTTTTCGACAGGAGCAGTTCTTC	CASSFRQEQFF